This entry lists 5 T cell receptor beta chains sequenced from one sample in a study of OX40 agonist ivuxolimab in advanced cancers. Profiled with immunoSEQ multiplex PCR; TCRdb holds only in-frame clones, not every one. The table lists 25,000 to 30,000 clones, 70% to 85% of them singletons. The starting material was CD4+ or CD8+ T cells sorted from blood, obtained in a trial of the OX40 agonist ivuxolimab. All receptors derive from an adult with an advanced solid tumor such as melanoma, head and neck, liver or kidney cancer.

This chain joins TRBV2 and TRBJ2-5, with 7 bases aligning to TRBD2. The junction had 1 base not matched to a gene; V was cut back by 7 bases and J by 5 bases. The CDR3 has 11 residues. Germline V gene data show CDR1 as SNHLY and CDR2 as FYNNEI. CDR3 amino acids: CASNGGETQYF. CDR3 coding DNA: TGTGCCAGCAACGGGGGGGAGACCCAGTACTTC.

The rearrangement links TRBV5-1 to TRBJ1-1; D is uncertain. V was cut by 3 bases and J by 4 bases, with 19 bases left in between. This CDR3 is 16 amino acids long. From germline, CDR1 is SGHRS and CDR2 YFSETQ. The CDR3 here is CASSSDPWGKVTEAFF. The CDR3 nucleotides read TGCGCCAGCAGCTCCGATCCATGGGGTAAGGTCACTGAAGCTTTCTTT.

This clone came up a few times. The CDR3 bases are TGTGCCAGCAGTTTATCATCCCTCGTCTCCGAGCAGTACTTC. Protein sequence: CASSLSSLVSEQYF. V usage is TRBV28 and J usage is TRBJ2-7; no clear D. This CDR3 contains 14 residues. The germline CDR1 and CDR2 sequences are MDHEN and SYDVKM. Trimming left V 1 base short and J 6 bases short, with 13 bases between.

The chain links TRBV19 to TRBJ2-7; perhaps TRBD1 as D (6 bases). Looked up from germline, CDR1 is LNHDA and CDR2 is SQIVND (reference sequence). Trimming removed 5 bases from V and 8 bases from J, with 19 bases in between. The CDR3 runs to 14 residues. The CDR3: CASSPGQRLSQQYF. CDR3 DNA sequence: TGTGCCAGTAGTCCAGGACAGCGACTTTCTCAGCAGTACTTC.

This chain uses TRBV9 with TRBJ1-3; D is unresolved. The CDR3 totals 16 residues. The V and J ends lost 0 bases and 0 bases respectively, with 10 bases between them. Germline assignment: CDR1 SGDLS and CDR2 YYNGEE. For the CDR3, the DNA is TGTGCCAGCAGCGTAGGTGGTCAGTTCTCTGGAAACACCATATATTTT. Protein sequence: CASSVGGQFSGNTIYF.